This T cell receptor (beta chain) was recorded in a study of blood T cell repertoires in COVID-19. This table comes from immunoSEQ multiplex PCR, and its TCRdb copy is limited to in-frame clones, with some not included. Of about 130,000 clones listed, roughly four fifths are singletons. In this sample, this clone turned up once. This CDR3 contains 15 residues. V was clipped by 1 base and J by 3 bases, with 9 bases between them. Looked up from germline, CDR1 is MNHEY and CDR2 is SVGEGT. Sequences were obtained from peripheral blood. The V and J genes are TRBV6-2 or TRBV6-3 and TRBJ2-2; D is possibly TRBD2 (5 bases). The TCR comes from a woman between 50 and 59 years old with acute or convalescent COVID-19. CDR3 sequence (DNA): TGTGCCAGCAGTTACTTAAGCGGAGACACCGGGGAGCTGTTTTTT. It encodes CASSYLSGDTGELFF.